This T cell receptor (beta chain) was profiled in a study of technical replicates of blood from a few donors. Here immunoSEQ multiplex PCR was the method, and the copy in TCRdb shows in-frame clones only, minus some. Among 50,000 to 65,000 clones listed, 92% were seen once. Germline-derived CDR1 and CDR2 are SGHRS and YFSETQ. V lost 0 bases to trimming and J lost 0 bases, with 7 bases between them. The CDR3 is 15 residues long. The chain joins TRBV5-1 to TRBJ1-3, with D tentatively TRBD1 (6 bases). The source is a human donor in good health. Some clones in this sample may be carry-over from other donors' samples. The source material was PBMCs. CDR3 bases: TGCGCCAGCAGCTTGGAAGGGGGCTCTGGAAACACCATATATTTT. This translates into CASSLEGGSGNTIYF.